One and the same sample provided the 9 T cell receptor beta chains below, sequenced in a study of T cells after posttransplantation cyclophosphamide. The method was immunoSEQ multiplex PCR; TCRdb's version includes in-frame clones alone and lacks a portion of them. Here the sample spans tens of thousands of clones, about 91% being singletons. Specimen: PBMCs. The receptor source for this set is a woman aged 50 to 65 in good health and a related stem cell transplant donor.

This chain uses TRBV6-4 with TRBJ2-7; D might be TRBD1 (6 bases). The CDR3 contains 14 residues. From germline, CDR1 is MRHNA and CDR2 SNTAGT. V was clipped by 4 bases and J by 6 bases, with 16 bases between them. The CDR3 loop is CASSAGVAGTEQYF. The CDR3 DNA reads as TGTGCCAGCAGTGCAGGGGTGGCAGGGACCGAGCAGTACTTC.

This chain joins TRBV15 and TRBJ2-6; possibly TRBD2 for D (5 bases). The CDR3 loop spans 15 amino acids. Trimming removed 4 bases at V and 4 bases at J, with 11 bases between. Germline V gene sequence: CDR1 LNHNV, CDR2 YYDKDF (reference sequence). CDR3 sequence: CATSTRPGGANVLTF. The CDR3 bases are TGTGCCACCAGCACGAGACCGGGAGGGGCCAACGTCCTGACTTTC.

The V and J genes are TRBV27 and TRBJ2-7; 7 bases align to TRBD2. The CDR3 is made up of 15 amino acids. CDR1 and CDR2 from the germline V gene are MNHEY and SMNVEV (reference sequence). V trimming: 2 bases; J trimming: 4 bases; junction bases outside the gene matches: 8. CDR3 in DNA: TGTGCCAGCAGTTTACACCGCGGGAGAGGTTACGAGCAGTACTTC. Its translation is CASSLHRGRGYEQYF.

V gene TRBV7-9 combines with J gene TRBJ2-1; the D is unclear. The CDR3 spans 15 residues. The ends were cut back, 1 base at V and 4 bases at J, with 11 bases in the middle. Per the germline V gene, CDR1 is SEHNR and CDR2 is FQNEAQ (reference sequence). DNA for the CDR3: TGTGCCAGCAGCTTAGGACAATCGTTTTACAATGAGCAGTTCTTC. This sequence encodes CASSLGQSFYNEQFF. The full variable domain, completed using reference TRBV7-9 and TRBJ2-1, is DTGVSQNPRHKITKRGQNVTFRCDPISEHNRLYWYRQTLGQGPEFLTYFQNEAQLEKSRLLSDRFSAERPKGSFSTLEIQRTEQGDSAMYLCASSLGQSFYNEQFFGPGTRLTVL.

This rearrangement joins TRBV30 to TRBJ2-1; 9 positions match TRBD1. The V and J ends lost 7 bases and 0 bases, in that order; junction bases with no gene match: 1. The V gene's germline CDR1 is GTSNPN and CDR2 SVGIG (reference sequence). This CDR3 is built from 13 residues. CDR3 in amino acids: CASDRGSYNEQFF. The CDR3 region has the DNA TGTGCCTCGGACAGGGGCTCCTACAATGAGCAGTTCTTC.

The chain employs TRBV5-6 and TRBJ2-5; weak D call: TRBD2 (6 bases). Germline V gives CDR1 SGHDT, CDR2 YYEEEE. The CDR3 covers 15 residues. Trimming took off 0 bases at V and 5 bases at J, with 14 bases between the two ends. The CDR3 nucleotides are TGTGCCAGCAGCTTGGAGTATCGGGGGAGGGAGACCCAGTACTTC. Translation: CASSLEYRGRETQYF.

The chain carries TRBV4-1 and TRBJ1-5, with a tentative D call TRBD1 (6 bases). Germline V CDR1 and CDR2: MGHRA, YSYEKL. The CDR3 has 14 residues. Between the trimmed V and J ends, which lost 3 bases and 5 bases, there was a span of 11 bases. The CDR3 region is CASSQPGVDQPQHF. As DNA, the CDR3 is TGCGCCAGCAGCCAGCCAGGGGTCGATCAGCCCCAGCATTTT.

The chain joins TRBV9 to TRBJ2-5, with 10 bases matching TRBD1. The CDR3 is 16 amino acids. V shed 4 bases and J 5 bases; nucleotides not matched to a gene: 11. CDR1 is SGDLS and CDR2 is YYNGEE in the germline V gene. CDR3 amino acids: CASSPTSRGQGETQYF. CDR3 nucleotides: TGTGCCAGCAGCCCGACGAGTCGGGGACAGGGGGAGACCCAGTACTTC.

Here the CDR3 reads CASSLRQGNQPQHF. The CDR3 coding sequence is TGTGCCAGCAGCTTGCGGCAGGGGAATCAGCCCCAGCATTTT. This chain joins TRBV5-6 and TRBJ1-5; D perhaps matches TRBD1 (6 bases). Germline V gene sequence: CDR1 SGHDT, CDR2 YYEEEE. The CDR3 extends over 14 amino acids. Trimming cost V 1 base and J 4 bases, with 9 bases left between them.